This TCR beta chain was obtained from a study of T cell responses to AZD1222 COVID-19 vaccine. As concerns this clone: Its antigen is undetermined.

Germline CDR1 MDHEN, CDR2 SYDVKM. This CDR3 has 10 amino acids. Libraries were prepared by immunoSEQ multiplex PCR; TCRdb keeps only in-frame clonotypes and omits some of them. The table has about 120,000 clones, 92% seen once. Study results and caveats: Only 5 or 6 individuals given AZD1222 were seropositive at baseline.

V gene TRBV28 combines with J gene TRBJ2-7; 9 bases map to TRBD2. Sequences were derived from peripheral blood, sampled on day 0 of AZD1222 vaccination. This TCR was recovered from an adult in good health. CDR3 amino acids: CASGSYEQYF. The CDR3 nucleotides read TGTGCTAGCGGGAGCTACGAGCAGTACTTC. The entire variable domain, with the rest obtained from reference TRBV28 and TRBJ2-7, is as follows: DVKVTQSSRYLVKRTGEKVFLECVQDMDHENMFWYRQDPGLGLRLIYFSYDVKMKEKGDIPEGYSVSREKKERFSLILESASTNQTSMYLCASGSYEQYFGPGTRLTVT.